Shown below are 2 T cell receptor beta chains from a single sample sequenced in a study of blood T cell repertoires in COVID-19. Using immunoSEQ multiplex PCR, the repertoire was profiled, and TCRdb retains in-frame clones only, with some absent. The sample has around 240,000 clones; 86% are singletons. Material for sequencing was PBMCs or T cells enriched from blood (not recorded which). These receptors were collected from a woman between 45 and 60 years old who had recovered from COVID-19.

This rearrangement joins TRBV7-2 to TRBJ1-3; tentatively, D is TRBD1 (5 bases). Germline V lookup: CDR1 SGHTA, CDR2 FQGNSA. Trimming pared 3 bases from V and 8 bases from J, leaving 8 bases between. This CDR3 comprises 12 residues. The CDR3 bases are TGTGCCAGCAGCTTGGGGCTAGACACCATATATTTT. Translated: CASSLGLDTIYF.

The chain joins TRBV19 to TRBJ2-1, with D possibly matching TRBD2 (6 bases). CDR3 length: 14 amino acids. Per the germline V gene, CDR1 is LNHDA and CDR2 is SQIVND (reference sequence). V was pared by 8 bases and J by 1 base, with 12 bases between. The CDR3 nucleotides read TGTGCCAGTGATGGGGGGAGGTCCTACAATGAGCAGTTCTTC. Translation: CASDGGRSYNEQFF. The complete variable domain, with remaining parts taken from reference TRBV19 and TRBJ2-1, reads DGGITQSPKYLFRKEGQNVTLSCEQNLNHDAMYWYRQDPGQGLRLIYYSQIVNDFQKGDIAEGYSVSREKKESFPLTVTSAQKNPTAFYLCASDGGRSYNEQFFGPGTRLTVL.